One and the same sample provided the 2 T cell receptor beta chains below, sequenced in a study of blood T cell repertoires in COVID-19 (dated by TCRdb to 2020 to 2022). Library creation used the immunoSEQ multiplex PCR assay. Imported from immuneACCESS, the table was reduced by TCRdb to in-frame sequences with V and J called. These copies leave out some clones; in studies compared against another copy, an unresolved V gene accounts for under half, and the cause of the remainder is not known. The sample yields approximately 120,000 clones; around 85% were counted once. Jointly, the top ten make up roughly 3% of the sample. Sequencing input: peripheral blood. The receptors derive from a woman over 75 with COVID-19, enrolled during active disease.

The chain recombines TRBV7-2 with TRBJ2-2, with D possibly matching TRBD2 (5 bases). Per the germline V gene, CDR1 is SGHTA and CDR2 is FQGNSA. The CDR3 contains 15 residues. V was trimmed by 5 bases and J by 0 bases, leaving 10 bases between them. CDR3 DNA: TGTGCCAGCAGCCCTAGCAGATCGAACACCGGGGAGCTGTTTTTT. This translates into CASSPSRSNTGELFF.

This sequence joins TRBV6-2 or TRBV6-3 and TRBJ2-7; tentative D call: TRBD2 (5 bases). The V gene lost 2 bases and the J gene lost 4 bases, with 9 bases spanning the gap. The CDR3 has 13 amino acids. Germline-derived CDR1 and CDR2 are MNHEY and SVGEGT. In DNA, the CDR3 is TGTGCCAGCAGTTACCTCGGGGTTTACGAGCAGTACTTC. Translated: CASSYLGVYEQYF.